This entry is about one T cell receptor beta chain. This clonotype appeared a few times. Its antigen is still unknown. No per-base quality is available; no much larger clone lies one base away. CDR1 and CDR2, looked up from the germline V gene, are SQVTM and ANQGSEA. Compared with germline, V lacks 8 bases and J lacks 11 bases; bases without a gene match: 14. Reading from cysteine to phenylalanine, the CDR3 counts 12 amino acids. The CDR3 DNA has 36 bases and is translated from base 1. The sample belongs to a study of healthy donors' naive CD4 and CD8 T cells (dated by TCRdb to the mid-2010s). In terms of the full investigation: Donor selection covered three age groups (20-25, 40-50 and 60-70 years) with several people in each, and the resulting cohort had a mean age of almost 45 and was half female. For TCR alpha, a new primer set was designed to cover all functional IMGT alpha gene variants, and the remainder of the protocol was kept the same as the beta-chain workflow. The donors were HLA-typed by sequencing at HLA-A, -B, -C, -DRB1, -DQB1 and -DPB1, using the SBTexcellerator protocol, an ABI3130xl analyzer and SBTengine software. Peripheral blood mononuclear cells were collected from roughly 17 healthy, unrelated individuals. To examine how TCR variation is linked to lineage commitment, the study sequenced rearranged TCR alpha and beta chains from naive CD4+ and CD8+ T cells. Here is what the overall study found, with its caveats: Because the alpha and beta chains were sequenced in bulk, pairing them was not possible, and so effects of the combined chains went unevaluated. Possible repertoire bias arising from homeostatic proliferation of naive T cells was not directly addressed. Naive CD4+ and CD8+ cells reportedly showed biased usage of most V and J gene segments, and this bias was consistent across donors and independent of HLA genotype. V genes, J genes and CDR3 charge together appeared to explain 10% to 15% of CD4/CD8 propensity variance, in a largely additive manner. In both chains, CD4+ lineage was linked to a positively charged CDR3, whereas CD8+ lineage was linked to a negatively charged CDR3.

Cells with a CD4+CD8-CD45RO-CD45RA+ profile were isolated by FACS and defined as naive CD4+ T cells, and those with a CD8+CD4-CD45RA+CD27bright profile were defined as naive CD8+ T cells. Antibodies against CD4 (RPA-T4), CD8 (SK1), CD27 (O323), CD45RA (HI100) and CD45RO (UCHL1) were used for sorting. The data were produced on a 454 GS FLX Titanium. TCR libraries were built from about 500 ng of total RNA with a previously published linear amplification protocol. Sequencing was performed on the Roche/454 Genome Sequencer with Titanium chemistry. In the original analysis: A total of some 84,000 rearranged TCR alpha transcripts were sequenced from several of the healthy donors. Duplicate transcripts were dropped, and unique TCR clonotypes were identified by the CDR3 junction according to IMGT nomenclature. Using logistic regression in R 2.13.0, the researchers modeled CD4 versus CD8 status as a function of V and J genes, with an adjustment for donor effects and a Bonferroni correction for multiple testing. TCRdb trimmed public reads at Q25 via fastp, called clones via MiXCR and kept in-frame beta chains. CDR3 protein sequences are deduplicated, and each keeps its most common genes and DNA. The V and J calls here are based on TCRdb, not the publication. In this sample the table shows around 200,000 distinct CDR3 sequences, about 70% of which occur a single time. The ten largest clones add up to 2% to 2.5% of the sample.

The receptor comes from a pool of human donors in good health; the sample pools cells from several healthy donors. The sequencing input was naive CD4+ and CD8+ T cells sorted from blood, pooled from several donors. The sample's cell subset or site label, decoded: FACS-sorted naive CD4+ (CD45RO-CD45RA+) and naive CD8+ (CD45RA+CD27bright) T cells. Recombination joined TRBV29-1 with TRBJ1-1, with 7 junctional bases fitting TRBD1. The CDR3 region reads CSSDRVNQRAFF. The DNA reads TGCAGCTCTGACAGGGTGAATCAACGGGCTTTCTTT.